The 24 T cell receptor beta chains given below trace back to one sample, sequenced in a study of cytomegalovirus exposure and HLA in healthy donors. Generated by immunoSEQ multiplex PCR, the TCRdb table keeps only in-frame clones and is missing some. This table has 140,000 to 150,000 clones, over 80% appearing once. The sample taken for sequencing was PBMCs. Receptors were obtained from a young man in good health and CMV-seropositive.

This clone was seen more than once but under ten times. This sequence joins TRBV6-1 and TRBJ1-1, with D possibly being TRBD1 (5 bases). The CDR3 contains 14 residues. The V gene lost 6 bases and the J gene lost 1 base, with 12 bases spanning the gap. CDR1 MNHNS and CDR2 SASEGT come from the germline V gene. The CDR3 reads CASRGGTGNTEAFF. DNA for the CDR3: TGTGCCAGCAGAGGAGGGACGGGGAACACTGAAGCTTTCTTT.

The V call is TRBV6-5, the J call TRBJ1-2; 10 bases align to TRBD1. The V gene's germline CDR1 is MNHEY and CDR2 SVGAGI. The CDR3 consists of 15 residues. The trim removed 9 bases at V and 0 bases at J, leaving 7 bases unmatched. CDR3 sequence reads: CASRDRGLTNYGYTF. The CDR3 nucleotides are TGTGCCAGTAGGGACAGGGGACTGACTAACTATGGCTACACCTTC.

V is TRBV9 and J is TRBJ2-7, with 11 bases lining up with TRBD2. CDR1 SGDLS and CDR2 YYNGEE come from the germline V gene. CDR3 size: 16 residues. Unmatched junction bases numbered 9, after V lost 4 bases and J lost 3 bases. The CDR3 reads CASSPRTSGFLYEQYF. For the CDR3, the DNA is TGTGCCAGCAGCCCGAGGACTAGCGGGTTCCTCTACGAGCAGTACTTC.

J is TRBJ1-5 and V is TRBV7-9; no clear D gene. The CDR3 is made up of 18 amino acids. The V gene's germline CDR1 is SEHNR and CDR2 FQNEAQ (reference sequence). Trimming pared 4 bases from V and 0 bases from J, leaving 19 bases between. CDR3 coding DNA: TGTGCCAGCAGCTCGTTTGCCGGACTCGGTAATAGCAATCAGCCCCAGCATTTT. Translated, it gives CASSSFAGLGNSNQPQHF. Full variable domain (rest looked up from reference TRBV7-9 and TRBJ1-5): DTGVSQNPRHKITKRGQNVTFRCDPISEHNRLYWYRQTLGQGPEFLTYFQNEAQLEKSRLLSDRFSAERPKGSFSTLEIQRTEQGDSAMYLCASSSFAGLGNSNQPQHFGDGTRLSIL.

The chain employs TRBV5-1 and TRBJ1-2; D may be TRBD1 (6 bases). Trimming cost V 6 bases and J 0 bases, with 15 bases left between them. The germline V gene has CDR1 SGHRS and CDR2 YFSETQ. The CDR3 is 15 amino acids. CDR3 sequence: CASTPGGLSNYGYTF. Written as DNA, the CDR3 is TGCGCCAGCACCCCGGGGGGGCTGTCTAACTATGGCTACACCTTC.

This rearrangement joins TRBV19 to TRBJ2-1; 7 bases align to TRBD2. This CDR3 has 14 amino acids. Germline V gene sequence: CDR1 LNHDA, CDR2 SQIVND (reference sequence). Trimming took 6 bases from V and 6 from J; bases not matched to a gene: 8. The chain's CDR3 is CASRRASGLNEQFF. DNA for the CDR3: TGTGCCAGTAGGCGGGCTAGCGGACTCAATGAGCAGTTCTTC.

The CDR3 bases are TGCGCCAGCAGCTTGGGAGAGGGGGCCCTCACAGATACGCAGTATTTT. This translates into CASSLGEGALTDTQYF. The J gene is TRBJ2-3, the V gene TRBV5-1; 7 bases are shared with TRBD1. CDR1 and CDR2 (germline): SGHRS, YFSETQ. Unmatched junction bases numbered 6, after V lost 0 bases and J lost 2 bases. This CDR3 comprises 16 residues.

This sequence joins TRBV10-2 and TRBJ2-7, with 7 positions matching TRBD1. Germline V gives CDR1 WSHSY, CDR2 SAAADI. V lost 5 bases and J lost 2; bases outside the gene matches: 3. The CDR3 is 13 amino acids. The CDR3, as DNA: TGCGCCAGCAGTTCAACAGGGGCCTACGAGCAGTACTTC. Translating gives CASSSTGAYEQYF.

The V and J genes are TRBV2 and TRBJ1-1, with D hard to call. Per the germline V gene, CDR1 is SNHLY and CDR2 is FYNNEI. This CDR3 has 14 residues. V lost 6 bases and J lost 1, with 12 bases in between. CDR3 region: CASSTQLGNTEAFF. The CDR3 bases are TGTGCCAGCAGCACCCAACTAGGGAACACTGAAGCTTTCTTT.

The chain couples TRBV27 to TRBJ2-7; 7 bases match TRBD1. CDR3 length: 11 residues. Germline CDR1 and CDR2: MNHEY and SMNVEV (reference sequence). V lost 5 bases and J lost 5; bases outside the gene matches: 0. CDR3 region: CASSTGDEQYF. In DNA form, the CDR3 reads TGTGCCAGCAGTACAGGGGACGAGCAGTACTTC.

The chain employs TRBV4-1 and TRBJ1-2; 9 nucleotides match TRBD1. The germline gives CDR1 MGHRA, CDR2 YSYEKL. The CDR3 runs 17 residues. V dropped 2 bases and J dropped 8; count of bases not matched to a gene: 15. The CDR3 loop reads CASSQNRDRAAGGGYTF. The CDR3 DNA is TGCGCCAGCAGCCAAAACCGGGACAGGGCCGCGGGTGGAGGCTACACCTTC.

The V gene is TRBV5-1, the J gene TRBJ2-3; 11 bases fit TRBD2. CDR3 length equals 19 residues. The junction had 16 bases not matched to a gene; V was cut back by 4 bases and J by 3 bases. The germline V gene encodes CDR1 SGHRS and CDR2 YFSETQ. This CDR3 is CASSPLMIAGGSPTDTQYF. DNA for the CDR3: TGCGCCAGCAGCCCCCTGATGATAGCGGGAGGGTCGCCAACAGATACGCAGTATTTT.

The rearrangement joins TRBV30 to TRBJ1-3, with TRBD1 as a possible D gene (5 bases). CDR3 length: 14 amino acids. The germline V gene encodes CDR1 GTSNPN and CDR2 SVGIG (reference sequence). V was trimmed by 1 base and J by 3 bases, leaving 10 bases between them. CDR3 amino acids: CAWSGDSGGNTIYF. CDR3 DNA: TGTGCCTGGAGTGGCGACAGTGGTGGAAACACCATATATTTT.

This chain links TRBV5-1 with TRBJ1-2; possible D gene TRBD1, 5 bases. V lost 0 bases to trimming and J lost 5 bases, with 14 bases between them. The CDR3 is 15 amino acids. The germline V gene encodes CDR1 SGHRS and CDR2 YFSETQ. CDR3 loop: CASSLDGGSLYGYTF. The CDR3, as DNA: TGCGCCAGCAGCTTGGATGGGGGGTCCTTATATGGCTACACCTTC. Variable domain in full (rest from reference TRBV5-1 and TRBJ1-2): KAGVTQTPRYLIKTRGQQVTLSCSPISGHRSVSWYQQTPGQGLQFLFEYFSETQRNKGNFPGRFSGRQFSNSRSEMNVSTLELGDSALYLCASSLDGGSLYGYTFGSGTRLTVV.

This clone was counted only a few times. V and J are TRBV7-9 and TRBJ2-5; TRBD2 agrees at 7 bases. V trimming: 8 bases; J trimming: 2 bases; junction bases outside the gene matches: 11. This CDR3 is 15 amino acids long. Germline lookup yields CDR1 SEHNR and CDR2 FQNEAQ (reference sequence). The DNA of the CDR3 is TGTGCCAGCGGTTCCGTGGGGGGACTACAAGAGACCCAGTACTTC. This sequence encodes CASGSVGGLQETQYF. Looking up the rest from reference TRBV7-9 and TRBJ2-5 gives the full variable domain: DTGVSQNPRHKITKRGQNVTFRCDPISEHNRLYWYRQTLGQGPEFLTYFQNEAQLEKSRLLSDRFSAERPKGSFSTLEIQRTEQGDSAMYLCASGSVGGLQETQYFGPGTRLLVL.

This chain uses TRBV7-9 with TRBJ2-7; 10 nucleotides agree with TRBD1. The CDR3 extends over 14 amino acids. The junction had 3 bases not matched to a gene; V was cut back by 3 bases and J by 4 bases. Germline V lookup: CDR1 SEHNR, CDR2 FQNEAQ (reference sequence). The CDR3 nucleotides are TGTGCCAGCAGCTTGGACAGGGGGTGGTACGAGCAGTACTTC. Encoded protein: CASSLDRGWYEQYF.

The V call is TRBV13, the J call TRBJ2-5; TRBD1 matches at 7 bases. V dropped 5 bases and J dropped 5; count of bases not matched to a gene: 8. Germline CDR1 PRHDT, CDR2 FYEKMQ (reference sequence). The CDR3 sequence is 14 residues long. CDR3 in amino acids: CASSETGMRETQYF. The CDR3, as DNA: TGTGCCAGCAGCGAGACAGGGATGAGGGAGACCCAGTACTTC.

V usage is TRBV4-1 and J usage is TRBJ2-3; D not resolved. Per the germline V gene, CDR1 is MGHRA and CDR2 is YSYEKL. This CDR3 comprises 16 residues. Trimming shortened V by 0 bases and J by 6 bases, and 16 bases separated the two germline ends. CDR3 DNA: TGCGCCAGCAGCCAAGATCGTGGGCGAATGGTCGATACGCAGTATTTT. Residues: CASSQDRGRMVDTQYF.

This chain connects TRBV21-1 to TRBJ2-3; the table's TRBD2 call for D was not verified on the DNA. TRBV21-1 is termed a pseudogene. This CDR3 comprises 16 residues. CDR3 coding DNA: TGTGCCAGCAGCAAAGAGGCGGGAGGGCCGGCAGATACGCAGTATTTT. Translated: CASSKEAGGPADTQYF.

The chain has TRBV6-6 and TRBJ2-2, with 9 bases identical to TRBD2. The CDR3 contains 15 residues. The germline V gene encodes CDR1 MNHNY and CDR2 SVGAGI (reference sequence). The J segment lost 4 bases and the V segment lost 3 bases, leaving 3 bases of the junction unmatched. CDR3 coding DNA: TGTGCCAGCAGTTATACTAGCGGGTCCACCGGGGAGCTGTTTTTT. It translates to CASSYTSGSTGELFF.

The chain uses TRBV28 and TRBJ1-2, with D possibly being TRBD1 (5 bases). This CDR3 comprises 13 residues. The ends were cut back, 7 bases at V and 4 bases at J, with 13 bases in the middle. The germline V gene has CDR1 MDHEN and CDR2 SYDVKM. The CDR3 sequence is CASTGQGVYGYTF. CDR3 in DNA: TGTGCCAGCACCGGCCAGGGCGTCTATGGCTACACCTTC.

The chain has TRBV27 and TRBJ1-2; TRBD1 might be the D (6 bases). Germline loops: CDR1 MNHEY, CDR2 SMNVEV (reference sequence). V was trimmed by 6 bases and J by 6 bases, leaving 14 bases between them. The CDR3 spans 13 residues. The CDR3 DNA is TGTGCCAGCAGGCGCGCGGGGGCGGATGGCTACACCTTC. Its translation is CASRRAGADGYTF.

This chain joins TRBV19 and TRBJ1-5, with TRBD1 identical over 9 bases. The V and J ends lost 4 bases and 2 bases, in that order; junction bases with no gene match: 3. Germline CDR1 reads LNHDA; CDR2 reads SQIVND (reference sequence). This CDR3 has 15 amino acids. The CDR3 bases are TGTGCCAGTAGTACGGACAGGGGAGGCAATCAGCCCCAGCATTTT. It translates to CASSTDRGGNQPQHF. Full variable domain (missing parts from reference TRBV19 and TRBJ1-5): DGGITQSPKYLFRKEGQNVTLSCEQNLNHDAMYWYRQDPGQGLRLIYYSQIVNDFQKGDIAEGYSVSREKKESFPLTVTSAQKNPTAFYLCASSTDRGGNQPQHFGDGTRLSIL.

The CDR3 DNA is TGTGCCAGCAGTGAATATGGGACAGGGCTAGGGAGCACTGAAGCTTTCTTT. Residues: CASSEYGTGLGSTEAFF. V gene TRBV6-1 combines with J gene TRBJ1-1, with 9 bases matching TRBD1. This CDR3 spans 17 amino acids. From germline, CDR1 is MNHNS and CDR2 SASEGT. Germline trimming cut 2 bases from V and 4 bases from J; bases unmatched to any gene: 11.